The 15 T cell receptor beta chains presented below share a single source sample, sequenced in a study of blood T cell repertoires in COVID-19. Sequencing used immunoSEQ multiplex PCR; TCRdb keeps in-frame clones, though not all of them. This table has 90,000 or so clones, 86% appearing once. The sample taken for sequencing was peripheral blood. The source of these receptors is a middle-aged man with active COVID-19.

This clone showed up just once. The V call is TRBV7-6, the J call TRBJ2-7, with D maybe TRBD1 (6 bases). Germline lookup yields CDR1 SGHVS and CDR2 FNYEAQ. V was shortened by 1 base and J by 3 bases, with 13 bases between the two germline ends. The length of the CDR3 is 15 residues. CDR3 bases: TGTGCCAGCAGCTTAGAATCAGGGGTCGGCTACGAGCAGTACTTC. Translation: CASSLESGVGYEQYF.

V is TRBV18 and J is TRBJ1-2; the D gene is possibly TRBD1 (5 bases). The CDR3 sequence is 13 residues long. The V gene's germline CDR1 is KGHSH and CDR2 LQKENI. The V end lost 2 bases, the J end lost 6 bases, and 10 bases lay between the germline ends. The CDR3 DNA is TGTGCCAGCTCACCAGGGGGGAGCCATGGCTACACCTTC. Amino acids: CASSPGGSHGYTF.

CDR3 amino acids: CASSRTGRSNQPQHF. The CDR3 DNA is TGTGCCAGTAGCCGGACAGGGAGGAGCAATCAGCCCCAGCATTTT. This rearrangement joins TRBV19 to TRBJ1-5, with 8 bases lining up with TRBD1. The CDR3 runs 15 residues. Losses at the gene ends were 6 bases for V and 1 base for J; bases not matched to a gene: 5. Germline V gene sequence: CDR1 LNHDA, CDR2 SQIVND (reference sequence).

The rearrangement uses TRBV6-1 and TRBJ1-2; the D is unclear. This CDR3 region has 14 residues. V lost 1 base and J 8 bases, leaving 14 bases between the germline ends. Germline V lookup: CDR1 MNHNS, CDR2 SASEGT. The CDR3 sequence: CASSEETSRRGYTF. In nucleotides, the CDR3 is TGTGCCAGCAGTGAAGAGACTAGCAGAAGGGGCTACACCTTC.

The chain employs TRBV7-9 and TRBJ1-1, with D perhaps matching TRBD1 (5 bases). V shed 3 bases and J shed 8 bases, with 19 bases lying between them. This CDR3 comprises 15 residues. The V gene's germline CDR1 is SEHNR and CDR2 FQNEAQ (reference sequence). The CDR3 spells CASSFGSERSGEAFF. CDR3 sequence (DNA): TGTGCCAGCAGCTTTGGCTCGGAGAGATCAGGGGAAGCTTTCTTT.

The rearrangement links TRBV29-1 to TRBJ1-1; 7 nucleotides align to TRBD1. The V gene end was trimmed by 4 bases and the J gene end by 5 bases; junction bases not matched to a gene: 4. The CDR3 length is 12 residues. Germline CDR1 is SQVTM and CDR2 is ANQGSEA. The CDR3 spells CSVVPGGTEAFF. Written as DNA, the CDR3 is TGCAGCGTTGTTCCAGGGGGGACTGAAGCTTTCTTT.

The genes are TRBV5-1 and TRBJ1-1, with D possibly TRBD1 on 6 matching bases. The V end was cut by 0 bases, the J end by 4 bases, with 10 bases between. The CDR3 covers 14 residues. Looked up from germline, CDR1 is SGHRS and CDR2 is YFSETQ. The CDR3 nucleotides are TGCGCCAGCAGCTTGGCACGAGGGGGCACTGAAGCTTTCTTT. Translation: CASSLARGGTEAFF.

V and J are TRBV19 and TRBJ1-1; weak D call: TRBD1 (5 bases). Germline V lookup: CDR1 LNHDA, CDR2 SQIVND (reference sequence). The CDR3 totals 14 residues. The V and J ends lost 5 bases and 4 bases respectively, with 14 bases between them. The CDR3 nucleotides are TGTGCCAGTAGTCACCGGGGGAGGGTCACTGAAGCTTTCTTT. This encodes CASSHRGRVTEAFF.

This clone was seen a single time. The rearrangement uses TRBV5-6 and TRBJ2-1; D is unresolved. The CDR3 spans 18 residues. Trimming pared 7 bases from V and 0 bases from J, leaving 23 bases between. Per the germline V gene, CDR1 is SGHDT and CDR2 is YYEEEE. The CDR3 DNA follows: TGTGCCAGCCGAGATTACTCGTACCAATCAAGCTCCTACAATGAGCAGTTCTTC. Its protein product is CASRDYSYQSSSYNEQFF. Filled out from reference TRBV5-6 and TRBJ2-1, the complete variable domain reads DAGVTQSPTHLIKTRGQQVTLRCSPKSGHDTVSWYQQALGQGPQFIFQYYEEEERQRGNFPDRFSGHQFPNYSSELNVNALLLGDSALYLCASRDYSYQSSSYNEQFFGPGTRLTVL.

The chain has TRBV15 and TRBJ1-4; no firm D call. This CDR3 is built from 15 residues. Trimming took off 3 bases at V and 8 bases at J, with 16 bases between the two ends. Germline CDR1 reads LNHNV; CDR2 reads YYDKDF (reference sequence). Here the CDR3 reads CATSSPRRQTEKLFF. The DNA of the CDR3 is TGTGCCACCAGCAGTCCCCGTAGACAAACCGAAAAACTGTTTTTT.

V gene TRBV18 combines with J gene TRBJ2-7; TRBD1 aligns across 9 bases. V was pared by 6 bases and J by 2 bases, with 8 bases of the junction left unmatched. Germline loops: CDR1 KGHSH, CDR2 LQKENI. The length of the CDR3 is 15 residues. CDR3 in DNA: TGTGCCAGCTCTCCCTCCACAGGGGGCCCCTACGAGCAGTACTTC. Amino acids: CASSPSTGGPYEQYF.

In this sample, this clone turned up once. V and J are TRBV7-2 and TRBJ1-5, with TRBD1 matching 9 bases. This CDR3 comprises 16 residues. Trimming cost V 5 bases and J 1 base; bases outside gene matches: 6. Per the germline V gene, CDR1 is SGHTA and CDR2 is FQGNSA. CDR3: CASSLLDRGSNQPQHF. The CDR3 DNA follows: TGTGCCAGCAGCCTCTTAGACAGGGGGAGCAATCAGCCCCAGCATTTT.

This sequence joins TRBV4-3 and TRBJ2-1, with D hard to call. V lost 2 bases to trimming and J lost 0 bases, with 11 bases between them. The germline CDR1 and CDR2 sequences are LGHNA and YSLEER. The length of the CDR3 is 16 residues. CDR3 in amino acids: CASSQWASSSYNEQFF. Here the CDR3 DNA reads TGCGCCAGCAGCCAATGGGCCAGCAGCTCCTACAATGAGCAGTTCTTC.

This chain joins TRBV5-8 and TRBJ2-1, with TRBD1 as a possible D gene (6 bases). Germline V gene data show CDR1 as SGHTS and CDR2 as YDEGEE. The CDR3 has 12 amino acids. Trimming shortened V by 0 bases and J by 10 bases, and 8 bases separated the two germline ends. The CDR3 is CASSLGGREQFF. The CDR3 DNA sequence: TGTGCCAGCAGCTTGGGGGGGCGGGAGCAGTTCTTC.

The chain employs TRBV4-3 and TRBJ1-4, with D perhaps TRBD1 (5 bases). The CDR3 runs to 15 residues. CDR1 is LGHNA and CDR2 is YSLEER in the germline V gene. The germline V and J ends were trimmed by 0 bases and 3 bases, with 8 bases remaining between them. The CDR3 DNA sequence: TGCGCCAGCAGCCAAGATTCCAGGGCTAATGAAAAACTGTTTTTT. Translated, it gives CASSQDSRANEKLFF.